Listed below are T cell receptor beta chains from one sample, sequenced in a study of T-cell reconstitution after alpha-beta-depleted transplantation in children. TCRdb independently ran MiXCR on the PCR reads; one entry per CDR3 protein. The table has around 580,000 distinct CDR3 sequences, more than 20% seen once. Sequencing used PBMCs, mostly from graft donor cells, obtained 360 days after TCRalphabeta/CD19-depleted stem cell transplant. The receptors originated from a boy less than two years old who had a stem cell transplant for acute myeloid leukemia, so the T cells may come from the graft donor. CDR3s include the opening cysteine and the closing phenylalanine or tryptophan. Fields, in order: D gene, J gene, clone size, CDR3 length, V gene, CDR3 protein, CDR3 DNA. The D gene is left open where the match is weak. Clone size, where shown, is once, few, many, or a class for clones that have expanded.

TRBD2 TRBJ2-3 few 15 TRBV10-3 CAISEEAGVTDTQYF TGTGCCATCAGTGAGGAAGCGGGGGTCACAGATACGCAGTATTTT
. TRBJ2-5 few 15 TRBV7-2 CASSPEAAVYETQYF TGTGCCAGCAGCCCCGAGGCGGCAGTATACGAGACCCAGTACTTC
. TRBJ2-1 . 14 TRBV5-5 CASSPTWDYNEQFF TGTGCCAGCAGCCCTACCTGGGACTACAATGAGCAGTTCTTC
. TRBJ1-5 many 11 TRBV29-1 CSVGSNQPQHF TGCAGCGTTGGTAGCAATCAGCCCCAGCATTTT
. TRBJ1-1 few 12 TRBV29-1 CSVESGTGMAFF TGCAGCGTTGAATCGGGCACAGGGATGGCTTTCTTT
. TRBJ2-3 . 13 TRBV5-1 CASNLEGTDTQYF TGCGCCAGCAATTTGGAAGGCACAGATACGCAGTATTTT
. TRBJ1-6 many 15 TRBV28 CASSSPGAHNSPLHF TGTGCCAGCAGTTCCCCAGGGGCCCATAATTCACCCCTCCACTTT
. TRBJ1-1 . 13 TRBV28 CASSYGFAFEAFF TGTGCCAGCAGTTATGGGTTTGCCTTTGAAGCTTTCTTT
. TRBJ2-1 . 16 TRBV15 CATSRLGPGRYNEQFF TGTGCCACCAGCAGACTGGGGCCAGGGCGGTACAATGAGCAGTTCTTC
. TRBJ2-1 few 20 TRBV24-1 CATSESGVVRGDRVNNEQFF TGTGCCACCAGTGAAAGCGGCGTTGTGCGGGGGGACAGGGTTAACAATGAGCAGTTCTTC
TRBD1 TRBJ1-5 few 15 TRBV12-3/TRBV12-4 CASSGPGGDNQPQHF TGTGCCAGCAGCGGACCAGGGGGGGACAATCAGCCCCAGCATTTT
. TRBJ2-1 . 13 TRBV7-2 CASSSGRSNEQFF TGTGCCAGCAGCTCCGGGCGTTCCAATGAGCAGTTCTTC
. TRBJ2-6 few 14 TRBV20-1 CSAPGEAGANVLTF TGCAGTGCTCCGGGGGAAGCTGGGGCCAACGTCCTGACTTTC
TRBD2 TRBJ2-2 . 14 TRBV4-3 CASSLGRGTGELFF TGCGCCAGCAGCCTCGGGAGGGGCACCGGGGAGCTGTTTTTT
TRBD1 TRBJ2-5 many 13 TRBV29-1 CSVGAQGAETQYF TGCAGCGTGGGGGCCCAGGGGGCGGAGACCCAGTACTTC
. TRBJ2-7 . 13 TRBV7-9 CASSFPDRQEQYF TGTGCCAGCAGCTTTCCCGACAGACAGGAGCAGTACTTC
. TRBJ2-3 . 13 TRBV5-1 CASSPHLSDTQYF TGCGCCAGCAGCCCCCACCTGTCAGATACGCAGTATTTT
. TRBJ2-6 many 20 TRBV18 CASSPLPPTTANSGANVLTF TGTGCCAGCTCACCACTTCCACCGACCACGGCGAACTCTGGGGCCAACGTCCTGACTTTC
. TRBJ1-1 many 15 TRBV9 CASSVDPRVNTEAFF TGTGCCAGCAGCGTAGACCCCAGGGTGAACACTGAAGCTTTCTTT
TRBD2 TRBJ2-4 . 14 TRBV4-3 CASSQEWGRDIQYF TGCGCCAGCAGCCAAGAATGGGGGAGGGACATTCAGTACTTC
TRBD2 TRBJ2-5 . 14 TRBV5-1 CASRPDGRKETQYF TGCGCCAGCAGACCCGACGGGAGGAAAGAGACCCAGTACTTC
. TRBJ2-5 . 13 TRBV20-1 CSARAGASGTQYF TGCAGTGCTAGAGCAGGGGCCTCGGGGACCCAGTACTTC
. TRBJ2-5 many 14 TRBV4-1 CASSQVGGGETQYF TGCGCCAGCAGCCAAGTAGGAGGTGGAGAGACCCAGTACTTC
. TRBJ2-7 many 14 TRBV11-2 CASSLDPVTYEQYF TGTGCCAGCAGCTTAGATCCGGTCACCTACGAGCAGTACTTC
. TRBJ2-1 . 14 TRBV7-3 CASSFDRSQNEQFF TGTGCCAGCAGCTTCGACAGGTCGCAAAATGAGCAGTTCTTC
. TRBJ2-3 few 12 TRBV20-1 CSARGWTDTQYF TGCAGTGCTAGAGGTTGGACAGATACGCAGTATTTT
TRBD1 TRBJ1-1 many 15 TRBV29-1 CSVGSWGQANTEAFF TGCAGCGTTGGCTCTTGGGGACAGGCGAACACTGAAGCTTTCTTT
. TRBJ1-5 . 12 TRBV20-1 CSAQNRYQPQHF TGCAGCGCCCAAAACCGGTATCAGCCCCAGCATTTT
. TRBJ1-4 . 16 TRBV12-3/TRBV12-4 CASSYRSGGTNEKLFF TGTGCCAGCAGTTACCGATCTGGGGGAACTAATGAAAAACTGTTTTTT
. TRBJ1-1 few 15 TRBV3-1 CASSQVRTANTEAFF TGTGCCAGCAGCCAAGTTCGGACAGCTAACACTGAAGCTTTCTTT
. TRBJ1-3 . 18 TRBV12-3/TRBV12-4 CASSPRGGFTNSGNTIYF TGTGCCAGCAGTCCTCGGGGAGGATTCACGAACTCTGGAAACACCATATATTTT
. TRBJ2-3 . 11 TRBV6-5 CASALADTQYF TGTGCCAGCGCGCTGGCAGATACGCAGTATTTT
. TRBJ2-2 many 13 TRBV6-1 CASSRTYTGELFF TGTGCCAGCAGTAGGACATACACCGGGGAGCTGTTTTTT
TRBD2 TRBJ2-3 . 17 TRBV4-3 CASSQEWRGGERDTQYF TGCGCCAGCAGCCAAGAGTGGCGGGGGGGCGAGAGAGATACGCAGTATTTT
. TRBJ1-5 many 15 TRBV5-1 CASSPRGGRDQPQHF TGCGCCAGCAGCCCCCGGGGGGGTCGGGATCAGCCCCAGCATTTT
TRBD1 TRBJ1-5 many 15 TRBV27 CASSTGQGRNQPQHF TGTGCCAGCAGTACGGGACAGGGTCGCAATCAGCCCCAGCATTTT
. TRBJ2-1 . 13 TRBV29-1 CSVEDLRYNEQFF TGCAGCGTTGAAGATCTGAGATACAATGAGCAGTTCTTC
. TRBJ2-2 . 16 TRBV11-2 CASSPLWGRRTGELFF TGTGCCAGCAGCCCTCTTTGGGGGAGGCGCACCGGGGAGCTGTTTTTT
. TRBJ2-7 . 14 TRBV7-2 CASSLALERAEQYF TGTGCCAGCAGCTTAGCGCTTGAAAGGGCGGAGCAGTACTTC